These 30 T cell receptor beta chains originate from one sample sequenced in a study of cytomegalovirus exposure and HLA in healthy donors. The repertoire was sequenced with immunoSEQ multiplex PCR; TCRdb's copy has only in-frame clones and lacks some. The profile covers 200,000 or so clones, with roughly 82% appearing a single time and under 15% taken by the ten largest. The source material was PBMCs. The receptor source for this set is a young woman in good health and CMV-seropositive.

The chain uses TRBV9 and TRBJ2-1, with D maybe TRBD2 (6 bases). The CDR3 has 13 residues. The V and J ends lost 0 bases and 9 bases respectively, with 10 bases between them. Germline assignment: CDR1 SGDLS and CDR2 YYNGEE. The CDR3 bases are TGTGCCAGCAGCGTAGCGGTCGGGAGTGAGCAGTTCTTC. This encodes CASSVAVGSEQFF.

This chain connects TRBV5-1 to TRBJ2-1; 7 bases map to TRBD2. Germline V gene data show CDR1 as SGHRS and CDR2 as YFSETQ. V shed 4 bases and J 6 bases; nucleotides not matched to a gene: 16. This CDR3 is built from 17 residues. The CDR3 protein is CASSDPSAGQEGNEQFF. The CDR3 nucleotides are TGCGCCAGCAGCGACCCTTCAGCGGGGCAAGAGGGCAATGAGCAGTTCTTC.

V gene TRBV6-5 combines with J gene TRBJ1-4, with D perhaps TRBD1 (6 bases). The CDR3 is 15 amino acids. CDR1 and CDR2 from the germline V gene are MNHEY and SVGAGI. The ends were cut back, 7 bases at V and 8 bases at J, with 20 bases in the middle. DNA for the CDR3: TGTGCCAGCACTCAGGGAGGGGGTGTACGCGAAAAACTGTTTTTT. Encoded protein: CASTQGGGVREKLFF.

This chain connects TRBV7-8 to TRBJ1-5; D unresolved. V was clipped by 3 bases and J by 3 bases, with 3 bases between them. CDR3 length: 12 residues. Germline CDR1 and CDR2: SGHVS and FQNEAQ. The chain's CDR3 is CASSLANQPQHF. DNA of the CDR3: TGTGCCAGCAGCTTGGCCAATCAGCCCCAGCATTTT.

CDR3 DNA: TGTGCCTCAGCGGGGGGTCTTGGAAACACCATATATTTT. Amino acids: CASAGGLGNTIYF. This chain links TRBV6-1 with TRBJ1-3, with D possibly TRBD1 on 5 matching bases. The CDR3 consists of 13 residues. Germline V gene lookup returns CDR1 MNHNS and CDR2 SASEGT. V was clipped by 11 bases and J by 3 bases, with 14 bases between them.

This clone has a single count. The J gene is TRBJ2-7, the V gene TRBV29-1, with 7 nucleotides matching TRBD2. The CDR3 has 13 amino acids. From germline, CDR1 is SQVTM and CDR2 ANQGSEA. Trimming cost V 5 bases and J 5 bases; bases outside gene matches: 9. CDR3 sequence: CSVWEGQFDEQYF. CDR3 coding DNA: TGCAGCGTTTGGGAGGGCCAGTTCGACGAGCAGTACTTC.

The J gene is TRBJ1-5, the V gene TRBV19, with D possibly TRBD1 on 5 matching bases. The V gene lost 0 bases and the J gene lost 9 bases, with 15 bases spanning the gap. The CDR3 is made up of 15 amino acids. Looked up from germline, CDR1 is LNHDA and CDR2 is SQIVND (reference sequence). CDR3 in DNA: TGTGCCAGTAGTATAGATCCAGCGACAGTTCGGCCCCAGCATTTT. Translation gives CASSIDPATVRPQHF.

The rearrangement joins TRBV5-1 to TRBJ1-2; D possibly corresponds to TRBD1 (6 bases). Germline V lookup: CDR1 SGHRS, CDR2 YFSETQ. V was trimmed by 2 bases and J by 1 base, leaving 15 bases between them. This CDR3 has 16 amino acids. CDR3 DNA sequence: TGCGCCAGCAGCTTCGAATCAGGGGTAGTTAACTATGGCTACACCTTC. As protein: CASSFESGVVNYGYTF. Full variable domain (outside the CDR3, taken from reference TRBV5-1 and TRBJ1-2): KAGVTQTPRYLIKTRGQQVTLSCSPISGHRSVSWYQQTPGQGLQFLFEYFSETQRNKGNFPGRFSGRQFSNSRSEMNVSTLELGDSALYLCASSFESGVVNYGYTFGSGTRLTVV.

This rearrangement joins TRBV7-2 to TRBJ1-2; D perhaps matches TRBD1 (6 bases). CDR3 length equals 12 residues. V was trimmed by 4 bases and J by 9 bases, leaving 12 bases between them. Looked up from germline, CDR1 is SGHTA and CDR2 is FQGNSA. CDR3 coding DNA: TGTGCCAGCAGCTCCAACAGGGCGCGCTACACCTTC. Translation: CASSSNRARYTF.

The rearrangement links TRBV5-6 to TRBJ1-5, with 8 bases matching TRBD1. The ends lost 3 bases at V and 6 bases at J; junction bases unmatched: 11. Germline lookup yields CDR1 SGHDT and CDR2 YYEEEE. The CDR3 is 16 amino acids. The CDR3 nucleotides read TGTGCCAGCAGCTCCGGGACAGGAGGATTGGGTCAGCCCCAGCATTTT. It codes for CASSSGTGGLGQPQHF.

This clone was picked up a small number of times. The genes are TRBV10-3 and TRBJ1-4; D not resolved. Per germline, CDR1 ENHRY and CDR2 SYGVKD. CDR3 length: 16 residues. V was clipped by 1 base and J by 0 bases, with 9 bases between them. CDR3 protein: CAISEFSRATNEKLFF. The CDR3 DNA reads TGTGCCATCAGTGAGTTTAGCCGTGCAACTAATGAAAAACTGTTTTTT.

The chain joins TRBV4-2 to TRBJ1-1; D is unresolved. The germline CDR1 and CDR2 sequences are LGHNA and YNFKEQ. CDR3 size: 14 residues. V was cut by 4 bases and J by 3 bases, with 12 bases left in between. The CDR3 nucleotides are TGTGCCAGCAGCCTCCGGGGAGGGTACACTGAAGCTTTCTTT. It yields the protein CASSLRGGYTEAFF.

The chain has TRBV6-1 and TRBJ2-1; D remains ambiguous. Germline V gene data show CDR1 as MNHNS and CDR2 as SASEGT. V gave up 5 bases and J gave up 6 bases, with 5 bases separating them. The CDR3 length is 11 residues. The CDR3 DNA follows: TGTGCCAGCAGTCACATCAATGAGCAGTTCTTC. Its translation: CASSHINEQFF.

The CDR3 bases are TGTGCCAGCAGTACCCCCTCCGCGGGGAGCACTGAAGCTTTCTTT. This sequence encodes CASSTPSAGSTEAFF. The rearrangement uses TRBV27 and TRBJ1-1; D ambiguous. V lost 5 bases and J 4 bases, leaving 17 bases between the germline ends. The CDR3 is made up of 15 amino acids. In germline, CDR1 is MNHEY, CDR2 SMNVEV (reference sequence).

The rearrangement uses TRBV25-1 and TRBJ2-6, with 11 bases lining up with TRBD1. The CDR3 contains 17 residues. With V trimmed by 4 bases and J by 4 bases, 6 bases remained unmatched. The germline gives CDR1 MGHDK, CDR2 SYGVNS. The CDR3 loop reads CASSAGQGALGANVLTF. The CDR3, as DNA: TGTGCCAGCAGTGCTGGACAGGGGGCGCTCGGGGCCAACGTCCTGACTTTC.

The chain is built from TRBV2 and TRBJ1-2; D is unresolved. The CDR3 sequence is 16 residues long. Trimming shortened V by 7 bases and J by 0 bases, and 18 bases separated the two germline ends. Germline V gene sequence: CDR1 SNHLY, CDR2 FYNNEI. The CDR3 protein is CASILEPIVSNYGYTF. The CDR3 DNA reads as TGTGCCAGCATTCTTGAACCGATAGTGTCTAACTATGGCTACACCTTC.

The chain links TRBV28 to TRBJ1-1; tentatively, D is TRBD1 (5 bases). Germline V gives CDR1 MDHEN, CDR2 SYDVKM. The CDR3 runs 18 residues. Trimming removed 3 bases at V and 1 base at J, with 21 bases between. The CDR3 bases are TGTGCCAGCAGTTTCGCCAGACAGAGTCGGATAGGGAACACTGAAGCTTTCTTT. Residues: CASSFARQSRIGNTEAFF. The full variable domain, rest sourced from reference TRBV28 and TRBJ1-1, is DVKVTQSSRYLVKRTGEKVFLECVQDMDHENMFWYRQDPGLGLRLIYFSYDVKMKEKGDIPEGYSVSREKKERFSLILESASTNQTSMYLCASSFARQSRIGNTEAFFGQGTRLTVV.

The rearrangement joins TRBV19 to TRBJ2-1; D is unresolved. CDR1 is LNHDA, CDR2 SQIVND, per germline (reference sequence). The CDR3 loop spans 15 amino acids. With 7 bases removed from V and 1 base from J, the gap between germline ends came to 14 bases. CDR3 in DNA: TGTGCCAGTACCCCTCGGGTTCGGTCCTACAATGAGCAGTTCTTC. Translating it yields CASTPRVRSYNEQFF.

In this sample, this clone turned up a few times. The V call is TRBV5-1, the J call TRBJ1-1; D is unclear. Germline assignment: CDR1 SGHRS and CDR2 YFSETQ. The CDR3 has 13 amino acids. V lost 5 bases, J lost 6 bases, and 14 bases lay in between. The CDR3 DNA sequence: TGCGCCAGCAGTGCTGCGGGCCGGCCTGAAGCTTTCTTT. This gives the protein CASSAAGRPEAFF. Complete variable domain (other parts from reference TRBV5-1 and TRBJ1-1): KAGVTQTPRYLIKTRGQQVTLSCSPISGHRSVSWYQQTPGQGLQFLFEYFSETQRNKGNFPGRFSGRQFSNSRSEMNVSTLELGDSALYLCASSAAGRPEAFFGQGTRLTVV.

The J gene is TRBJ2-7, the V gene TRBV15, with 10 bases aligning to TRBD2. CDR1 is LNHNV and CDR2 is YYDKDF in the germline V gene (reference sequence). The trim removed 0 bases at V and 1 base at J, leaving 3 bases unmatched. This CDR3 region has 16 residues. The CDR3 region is CATSRDKAGGSYEQYF. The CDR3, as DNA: TGTGCCACCAGCAGAGATAAAGCGGGAGGGTCCTACGAGCAGTACTTC.

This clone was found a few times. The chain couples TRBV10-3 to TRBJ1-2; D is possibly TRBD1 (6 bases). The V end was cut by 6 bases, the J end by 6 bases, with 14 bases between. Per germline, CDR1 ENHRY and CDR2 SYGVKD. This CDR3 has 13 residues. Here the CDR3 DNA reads TGTGCCATCAGCGACGACAGGTCTCATGGCTACACCTTC. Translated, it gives CAISDDRSHGYTF.

This CDR3 reads CASSLDIGLYNEQFF. The CDR3 DNA reads TGTGCCAGCAGCTTAGATATTGGACTCTACAATGAGCAGTTCTTC. The gene calls are TRBV11-2 and TRBJ2-1, with D possibly matching TRBD2 (5 bases). Germline V lookup: CDR1 SGHAT, CDR2 FQNNGV. V was trimmed by 0 bases and J by 3 bases, leaving 9 bases between them. The CDR3 sequence is 15 residues long.

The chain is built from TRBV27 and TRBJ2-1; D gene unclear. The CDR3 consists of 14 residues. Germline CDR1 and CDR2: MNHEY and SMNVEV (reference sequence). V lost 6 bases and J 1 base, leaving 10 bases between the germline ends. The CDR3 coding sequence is TGTGCCAGCAGCCAACACGAATCCTACAATGAGCAGTTCTTC. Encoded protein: CASSQHESYNEQFF.

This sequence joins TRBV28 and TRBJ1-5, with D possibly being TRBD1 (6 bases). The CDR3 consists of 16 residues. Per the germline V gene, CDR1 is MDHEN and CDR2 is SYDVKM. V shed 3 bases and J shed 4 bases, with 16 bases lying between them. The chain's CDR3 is CASSLLDRRVNQPQHF. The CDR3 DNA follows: TGTGCCAGCAGTTTGTTGGACAGAAGGGTGAATCAGCCCCAGCATTTT.

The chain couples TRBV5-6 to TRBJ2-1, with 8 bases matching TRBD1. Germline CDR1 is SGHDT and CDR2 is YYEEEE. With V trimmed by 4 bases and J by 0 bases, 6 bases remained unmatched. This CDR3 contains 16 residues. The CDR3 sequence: CASSPGTGSSYNEQFF. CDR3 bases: TGTGCCAGCAGCCCAGGGACAGGCAGCTCCTACAATGAGCAGTTCTTC.

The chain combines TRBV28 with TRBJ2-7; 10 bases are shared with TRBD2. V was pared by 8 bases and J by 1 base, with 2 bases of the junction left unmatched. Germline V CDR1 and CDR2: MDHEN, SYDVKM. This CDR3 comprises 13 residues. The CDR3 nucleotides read TGTGCCAGCTGTAGCGGGAGGTCCTACGAGCAGTACTTC. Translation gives CASCSGRSYEQYF.

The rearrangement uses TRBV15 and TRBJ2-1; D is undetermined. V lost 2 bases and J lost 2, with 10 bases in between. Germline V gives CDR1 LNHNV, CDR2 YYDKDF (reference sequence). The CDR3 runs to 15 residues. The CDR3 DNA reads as TGTGCCACCAGCAGACCTGACATGGCCTACAATGAGCAGTTCTTC. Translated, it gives CATSRPDMAYNEQFF.

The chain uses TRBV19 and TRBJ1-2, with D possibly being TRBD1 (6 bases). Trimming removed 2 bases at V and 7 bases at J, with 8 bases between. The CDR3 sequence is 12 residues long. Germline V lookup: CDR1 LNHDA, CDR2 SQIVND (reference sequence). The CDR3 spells CASSIIGGGYTF. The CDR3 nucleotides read TGTGCCAGTAGTATAATAGGGGGTGGCTACACCTTC.

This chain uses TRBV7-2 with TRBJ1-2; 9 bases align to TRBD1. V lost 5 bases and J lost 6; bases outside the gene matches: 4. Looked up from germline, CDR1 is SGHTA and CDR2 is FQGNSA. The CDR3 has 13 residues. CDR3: CASSPNRGHGYTF. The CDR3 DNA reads TGTGCCAGCAGCCCGAACAGGGGGCATGGCTACACCTTC.

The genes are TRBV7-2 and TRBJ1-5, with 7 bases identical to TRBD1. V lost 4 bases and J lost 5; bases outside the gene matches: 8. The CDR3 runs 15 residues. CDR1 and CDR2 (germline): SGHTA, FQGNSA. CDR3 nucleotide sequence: TGTGCCAGCAGCTCGACAGGGACGTCCTATCAGCCCCAGCATTTT. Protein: CASSSTGTSYQPQHF. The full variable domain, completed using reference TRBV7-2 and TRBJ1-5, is GAGVSQSPSNKVTEKGKDVELRCDPISGHTALYWYRQSLGQGLEFLIYFQGNSAPDKSGLPSDRFSAERTGGSVSTLTIQRTQQEDSAVYLCASSSTGTSYQPQHFGDGTRLSIL.